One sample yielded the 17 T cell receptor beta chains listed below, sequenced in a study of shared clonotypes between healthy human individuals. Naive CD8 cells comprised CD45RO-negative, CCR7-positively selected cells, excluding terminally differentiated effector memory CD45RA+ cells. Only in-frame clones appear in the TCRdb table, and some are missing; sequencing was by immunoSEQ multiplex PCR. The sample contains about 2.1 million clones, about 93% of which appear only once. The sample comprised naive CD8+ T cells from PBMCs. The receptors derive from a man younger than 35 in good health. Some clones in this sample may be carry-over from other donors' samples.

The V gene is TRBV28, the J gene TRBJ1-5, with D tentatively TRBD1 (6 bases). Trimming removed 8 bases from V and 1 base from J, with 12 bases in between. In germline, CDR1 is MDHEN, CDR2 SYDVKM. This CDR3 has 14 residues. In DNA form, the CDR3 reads TGTGCCAGCCGCAGGGGCGCAAGCAATCAGCCCCAGCATTTT. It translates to CASRRGASNQPQHF.

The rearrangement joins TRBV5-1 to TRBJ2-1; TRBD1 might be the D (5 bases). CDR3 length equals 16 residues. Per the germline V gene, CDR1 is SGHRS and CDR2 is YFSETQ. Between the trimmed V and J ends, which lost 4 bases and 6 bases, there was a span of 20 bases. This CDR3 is CASSPTAVGAPNEQFF. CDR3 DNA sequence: TGCGCCAGCAGCCCCACGGCGGTAGGGGCCCCCAATGAGCAGTTCTTC.

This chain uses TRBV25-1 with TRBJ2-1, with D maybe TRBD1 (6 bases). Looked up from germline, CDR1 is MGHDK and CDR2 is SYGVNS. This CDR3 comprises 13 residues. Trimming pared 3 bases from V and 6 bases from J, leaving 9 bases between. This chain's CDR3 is CASSETGLNEQFF. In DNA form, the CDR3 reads TGTGCCAGCAGTGAGACAGGACTCAATGAGCAGTTCTTC.

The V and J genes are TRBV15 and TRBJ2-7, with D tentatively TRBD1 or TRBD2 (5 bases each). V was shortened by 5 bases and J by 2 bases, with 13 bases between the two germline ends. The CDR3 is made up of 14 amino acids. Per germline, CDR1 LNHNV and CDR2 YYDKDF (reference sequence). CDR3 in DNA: TGTGCCACCAGCCGATGGGACGTAGCCTACGAGCAGTACTTC. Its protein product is CATSRWDVAYEQYF.

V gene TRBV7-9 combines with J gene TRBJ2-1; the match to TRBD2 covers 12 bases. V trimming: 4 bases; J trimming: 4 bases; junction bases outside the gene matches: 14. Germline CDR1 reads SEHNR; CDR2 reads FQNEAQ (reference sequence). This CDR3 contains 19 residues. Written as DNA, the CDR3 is TGTGCCAGCAGCTCCCTCCGGGTGCTAGCGGGAGGGATATACAATGAGCAGTTCTTC. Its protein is CASSSLRVLAGGIYNEQFF. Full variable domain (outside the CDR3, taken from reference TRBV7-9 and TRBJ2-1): DTGVSQNPRHKITKRGQNVTFRCDPISEHNRLYWYRQTLGQGPEFLTYFQNEAQLEKSRLLSDRFSAERPKGSFSTLEIQRTEQGDSAMYLCASSSLRVLAGGIYNEQFFGPGTRLTVL.

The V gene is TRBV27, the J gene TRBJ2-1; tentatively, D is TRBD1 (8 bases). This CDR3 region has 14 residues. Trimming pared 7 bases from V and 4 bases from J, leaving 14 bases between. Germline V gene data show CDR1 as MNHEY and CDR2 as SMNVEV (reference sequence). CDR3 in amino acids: CASTRGDRYNEQFF. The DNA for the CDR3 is TGTGCCAGCACCCGGGGGGACAGGTACAATGAGCAGTTCTTC.

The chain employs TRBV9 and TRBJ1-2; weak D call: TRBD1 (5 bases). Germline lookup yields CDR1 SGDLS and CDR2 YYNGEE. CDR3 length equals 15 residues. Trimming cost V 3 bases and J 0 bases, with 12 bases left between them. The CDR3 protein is CASSEGLGANYGYTF. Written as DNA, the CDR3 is TGTGCCAGCAGCGAAGGACTGGGGGCTAACTATGGCTACACCTTC.

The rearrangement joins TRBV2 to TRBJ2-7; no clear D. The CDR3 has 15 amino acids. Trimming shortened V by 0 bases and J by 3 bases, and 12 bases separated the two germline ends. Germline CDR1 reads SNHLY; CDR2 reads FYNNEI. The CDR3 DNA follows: TGTGCCAGCAGTGAAGCAATGGGAACTATCTACGAGCAGTACTTC. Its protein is CASSEAMGTIYEQYF.

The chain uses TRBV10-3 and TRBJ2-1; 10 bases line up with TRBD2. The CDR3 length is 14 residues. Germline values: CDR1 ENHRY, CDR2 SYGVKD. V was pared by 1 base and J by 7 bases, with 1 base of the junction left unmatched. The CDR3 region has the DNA TGTGCCATCAGTGAGTTAGCGGGAGGTAATGAGCAGTTCTTC. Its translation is CAISELAGGNEQFF.

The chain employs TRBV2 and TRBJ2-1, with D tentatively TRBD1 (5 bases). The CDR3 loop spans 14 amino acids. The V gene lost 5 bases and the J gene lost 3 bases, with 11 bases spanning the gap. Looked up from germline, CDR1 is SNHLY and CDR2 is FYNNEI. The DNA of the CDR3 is TGTGCCAGCAGTAAGGGGATAAACTACAATGAGCAGTTCTTC. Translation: CASSKGINYNEQFF.

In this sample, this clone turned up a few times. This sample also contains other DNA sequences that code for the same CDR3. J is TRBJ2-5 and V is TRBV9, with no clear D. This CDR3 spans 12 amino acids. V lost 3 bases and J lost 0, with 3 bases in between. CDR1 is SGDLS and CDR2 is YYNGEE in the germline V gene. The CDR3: CASSANQETQYF. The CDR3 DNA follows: TGTGCCAGCAGCGCCAACCAAGAGACCCAGTACTTC.

The CDR3 sequence: CAISESTYSPLHF. In nucleotides, the CDR3 is TGTGCCATCAGTGAGTCTACCTATTCACCCCTCCACTTT. The V call is TRBV10-3, the J call TRBJ1-6, with D unclear. The germline CDR1 and CDR2 sequences are ENHRY and SYGVKD. The CDR3 consists of 13 residues. The germline V and J ends were trimmed by 0 bases and 8 bases, with 5 bases remaining between them.

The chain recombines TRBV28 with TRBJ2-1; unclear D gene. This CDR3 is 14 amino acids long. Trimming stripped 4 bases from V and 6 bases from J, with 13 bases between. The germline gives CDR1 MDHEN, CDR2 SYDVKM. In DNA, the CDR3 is TGTGCCAGCAGTTCGATCGATGGGTCCAATGAGCAGTTCTTC. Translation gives CASSSIDGSNEQFF.

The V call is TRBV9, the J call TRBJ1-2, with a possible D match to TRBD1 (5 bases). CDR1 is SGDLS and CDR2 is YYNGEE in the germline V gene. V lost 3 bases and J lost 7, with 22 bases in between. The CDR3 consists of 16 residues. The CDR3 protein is CASSALGTGDDSGYTF. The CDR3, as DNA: TGTGCCAGCAGCGCCTTAGGAACCGGGGACGATTCTGGCTACACCTTC.

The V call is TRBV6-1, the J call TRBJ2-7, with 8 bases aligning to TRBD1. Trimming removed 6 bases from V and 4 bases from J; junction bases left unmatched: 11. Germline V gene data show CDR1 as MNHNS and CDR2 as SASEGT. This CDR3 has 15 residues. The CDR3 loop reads CASSDIGQGLYEQYF. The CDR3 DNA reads TGTGCCAGCAGCGATATAGGACAGGGCCTATACGAGCAGTACTTC.

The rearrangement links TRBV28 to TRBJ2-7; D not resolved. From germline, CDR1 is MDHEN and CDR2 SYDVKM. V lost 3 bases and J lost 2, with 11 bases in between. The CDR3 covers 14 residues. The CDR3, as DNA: TGTGCCAGCAGTTTTACCCCATCCGCCTACGAGCAGTACTTC. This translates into CASSFTPSAYEQYF.

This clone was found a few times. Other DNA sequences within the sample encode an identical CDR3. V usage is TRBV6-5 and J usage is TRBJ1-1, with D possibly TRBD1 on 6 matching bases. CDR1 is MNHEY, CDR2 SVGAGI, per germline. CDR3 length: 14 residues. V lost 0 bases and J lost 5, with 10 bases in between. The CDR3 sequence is CASSYSTGNTEAFF. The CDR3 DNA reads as TGTGCCAGCAGTTACTCTACAGGGAATACTGAAGCTTTCTTT.